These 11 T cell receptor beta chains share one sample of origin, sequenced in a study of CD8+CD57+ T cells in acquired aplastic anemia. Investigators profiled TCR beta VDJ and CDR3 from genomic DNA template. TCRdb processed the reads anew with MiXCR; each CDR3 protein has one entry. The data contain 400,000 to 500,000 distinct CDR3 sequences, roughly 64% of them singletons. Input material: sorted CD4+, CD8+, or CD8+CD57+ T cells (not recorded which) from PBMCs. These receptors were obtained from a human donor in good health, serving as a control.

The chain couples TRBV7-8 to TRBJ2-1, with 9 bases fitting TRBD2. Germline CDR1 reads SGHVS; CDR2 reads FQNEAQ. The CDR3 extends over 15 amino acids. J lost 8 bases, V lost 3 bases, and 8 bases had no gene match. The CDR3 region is CASSLAGLAIHEQFF. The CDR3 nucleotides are TGTGCCAGCAGCTTGGCTGGACTAGCGATCCATGAGCAGTTCTTC.

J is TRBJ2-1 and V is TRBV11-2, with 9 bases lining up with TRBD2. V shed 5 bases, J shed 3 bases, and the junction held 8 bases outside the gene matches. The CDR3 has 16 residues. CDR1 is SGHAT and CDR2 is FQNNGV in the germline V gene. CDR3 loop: CASSQAAGGSYNEQFF. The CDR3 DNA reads TGTGCCAGCAGCCAAGCGGCGGGAGGGAGCTACAATGAGCAGTTCTTC.

The CDR3, as DNA: TGCAGTGCTAGAGCCGAGACAGGGAGCGGCTATGGCTACACCTTC. It codes for CSARAETGSGYGYTF. The gene calls are TRBV20-1 and TRBJ1-2; 7 positions match TRBD1. The CDR3 loop spans 15 amino acids. Losses at the gene ends were 1 base for V and 4 bases for J; bases not matched to a gene: 9. CDR1 and CDR2 from the germline V gene are DFQATT and SNEGSKA (reference sequence).

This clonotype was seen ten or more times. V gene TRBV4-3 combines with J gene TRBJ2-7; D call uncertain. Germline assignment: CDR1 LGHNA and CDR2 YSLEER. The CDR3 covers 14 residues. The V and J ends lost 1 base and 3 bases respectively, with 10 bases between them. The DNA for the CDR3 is TGCGCCAGCAGCCAAGCGATAGGGAACTACGAGCAGTACTTC. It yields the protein CASSQAIGNYEQYF.

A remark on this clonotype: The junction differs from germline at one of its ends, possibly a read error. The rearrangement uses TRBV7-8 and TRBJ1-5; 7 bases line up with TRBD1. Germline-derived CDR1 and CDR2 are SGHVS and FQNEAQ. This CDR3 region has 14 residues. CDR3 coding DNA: TGTGCCAGCAGGGACACAGGGGAGAAAGAGCCACAGCACTTT. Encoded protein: CASRDTGEKEPQHF.

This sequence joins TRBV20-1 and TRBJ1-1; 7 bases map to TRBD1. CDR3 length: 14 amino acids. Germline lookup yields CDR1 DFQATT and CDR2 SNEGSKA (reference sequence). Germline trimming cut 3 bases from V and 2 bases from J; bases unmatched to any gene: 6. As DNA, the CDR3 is TGCAGTGCTAGTTCCGACAGGGTTAACACTGAAGCTTTCTTT. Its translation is CSASSDRVNTEAFF.

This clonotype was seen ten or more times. CDR3 loop: CASSPISSLGNTIYF. CDR3 bases: TGTGCCAGCAGCCCAATATCCTCTCTGGGAAACACCATATATTTT. The chain carries TRBV14 and TRBJ1-3; D not certain. This CDR3 region has 15 residues. V was pared by 4 bases and J by 4 bases, with 14 bases between. The germline gives CDR1 SGHDN, CDR2 FVKESK.

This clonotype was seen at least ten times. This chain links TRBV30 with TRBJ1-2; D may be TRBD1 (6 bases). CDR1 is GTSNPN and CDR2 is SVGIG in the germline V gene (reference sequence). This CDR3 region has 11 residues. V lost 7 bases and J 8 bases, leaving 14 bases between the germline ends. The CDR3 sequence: CALNRVHGYTF. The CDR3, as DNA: TGTGCCTTAAACAGGGTTCACGGCTACACCTTC.

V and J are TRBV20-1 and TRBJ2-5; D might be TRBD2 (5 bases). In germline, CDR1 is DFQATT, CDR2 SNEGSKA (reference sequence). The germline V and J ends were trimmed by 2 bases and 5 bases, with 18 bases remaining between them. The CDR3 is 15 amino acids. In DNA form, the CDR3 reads TGCAGTGCTAGATCTACCGCTGACGGGGATGAGACCCAGTACTTC. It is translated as CSARSTADGDETQYF.

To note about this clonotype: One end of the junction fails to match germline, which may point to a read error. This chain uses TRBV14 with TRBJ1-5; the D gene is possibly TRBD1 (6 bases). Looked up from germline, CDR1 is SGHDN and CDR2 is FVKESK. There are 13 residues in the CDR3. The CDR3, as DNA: TGTGCCAGCACCCGGAGACAGGAACAGCCCCACCATTTT. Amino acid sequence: CASTRRQEQPHHF.

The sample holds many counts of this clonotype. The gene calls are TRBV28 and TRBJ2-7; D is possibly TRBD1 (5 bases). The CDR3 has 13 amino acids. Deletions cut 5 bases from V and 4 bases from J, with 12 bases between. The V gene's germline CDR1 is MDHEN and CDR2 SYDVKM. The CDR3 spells CASSSRQNYEQYF. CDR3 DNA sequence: TGTGCCAGCAGTAGTAGACAGAATTACGAGCAGTACTTC.